A single sample is the source of the 25 T cell receptor beta chains below, sequenced in a study of blood T cells in healthy people across ages. For the second PCR, which ran for about 7 to 11 cycles, a sample-barcoded 5' primer and a J-beta primer mix were used. TCRdb re-analysed the 5' RACE reads in MiXCR, keeping a single row per CDR3 protein. The sample has hundreds of thousands of distinct CDR3 sequences; under 40% are singletons. The sequencing input was blood. These receptors were collected from a young man in good health.

The chain employs TRBV7-9 and TRBJ2-3; D not resolved. Germline V lookup: CDR1 SEHNR, CDR2 FQNEAQ (reference sequence). The CDR3 is 15 residues long. Trimming shortened V by 5 bases and J by 0 bases, and 12 bases separated the two germline ends. The CDR3 nucleotides read TGTGCCAGCAGCCAACGGCACTACAGCACAGATACGCAGTATTTT. Protein product: CASSQRHYSTDTQYF.

Remarks on this clonotype: One junction end does not reproduce the germline sequence, and a read error may be involved. This chain uses TRBV18 with TRBJ2-7, with TRBD1 matching 10 bases. Germline lookup yields CDR1 KGHSH and CDR2 LQKENI. CDR3 length: 16 amino acids. CDR3 nucleotides: TGTGCCAACTCAAGCCCGGGACAGGGGTCAAACTACGAGCAGTACTTC. Its protein product is CANSSPGQGSNYEQYF.

There are many counts of this clonotype. A junction end diverges from the germline sequence, so it may reflect a read error. The chain has TRBV5-1 and TRBJ2-1, with a possible D match to TRBD2 (5 bases). Germline V gene lookup returns CDR1 SGHRS and CDR2 YFSETQ. This CDR3 has 14 residues. CDR3 sequence reads: CASSLPGSYNEQFF. CDR3 DNA: TGTGCCAGCAGCCTGCCGGGGTCCTACAATGAGCAGTTCTTC.

There are a few counts of this clonotype. The genes are TRBV7-8 and TRBJ1-4, with D hard to call. This CDR3 has 15 amino acids. Trimming cost V 3 bases and J 0 bases, with 8 bases left between them. CDR1 is SGHVS and CDR2 is FQNEAQ in the germline V gene. The CDR3 reads CASSFRVATNEKLFF. The DNA of the CDR3 is TGTGCCAGCAGCTTCCGGGTTGCAACTAATGAAAAACTGTTTTTT.

This clonotype was picked up a small number of times. The V call is TRBV10-3, the J call TRBJ2-3, with 10 bases aligning to TRBD2. V was clipped by 7 bases and J by 8 bases; unmatched bases: 9. Germline CDR1 and CDR2: ENHRY and SYGVKD. This CDR3 region has 14 residues. The CDR3 bases are TGTGCCATCATGAGCGGGGGGGCAGTCGGTACGCAGTATTTT. The encoded protein is CAIMSGGAVGTQYF.

This clonotype was seen a few times. The rearrangement uses TRBV18 and TRBJ1-1; D gene ambiguous. V was cut by 3 bases and J by 8 bases, with 13 bases left in between. Germline lookup yields CDR1 KGHSH and CDR2 LQKENI. The CDR3 length is 13 residues. The CDR3 spells CASSPTRSSEAFF. The CDR3 DNA reads as TGTGCCAGCTCACCGACACGGTCTTCCGAAGCTTTCTTT.

This clonotype was detected many times. The chain combines TRBV2 with TRBJ2-1, with 7 bases matching TRBD2. CDR3 length equals 13 residues. The V segment lost 7 bases and the J segment 6 bases; nucleotides outside the gene matches: 6. The germline gives CDR1 SNHLY, CDR2 FYNNEI. This chain's CDR3 is CASNELAFNEQFF. The CDR3 coding sequence is TGTGCCAGCAACGAACTAGCGTTCAATGAGCAGTTCTTC.

The table lists this clonotype with many counts. This chain uses TRBV7-2 with TRBJ2-5; D is perhaps TRBD1 (6 bases). The V end was cut by 2 bases, the J end by 4 bases, with 11 bases between. This CDR3 has 14 residues. The germline gives CDR1 SGHTA, CDR2 FQGNSA. The CDR3 is CASSLQGSSETQYF. Written as DNA, the CDR3 is TGTGCCAGCAGCTTACAGGGGTCTTCAGAGACCCAGTACTTC.

This chain uses TRBV20-1 with TRBJ2-7; weak D call: TRBD2 (7 bases). V lost 4 bases and J 5 bases, leaving 15 bases between the germline ends. The CDR3 totals 13 residues. Germline assignment: CDR1 DFQATT and CDR2 SNEGSKA (reference sequence). CDR3 nucleotide sequence: TGCAGTGCTAAGTCGGGGGGCCTGGACGAGCAGTACTTC. This encodes CSAKSGGLDEQYF.

The CDR3 DNA reads TGTGCCAGCAGTTTCAGGTCTGACACCGGGGAGCTGTTTTTT. Translation gives CASSFRSDTGELFF. The J gene is TRBJ2-2, the V gene TRBV12-3 or TRBV12-4; D uncertain. This CDR3 is 14 amino acids long. Between the trimmed V and J ends, which lost 3 bases and 3 bases, there was a span of 8 bases.

This clonotype was seen more than once but under ten times. The chain recombines TRBV20-1 with TRBJ2-1; no clear D gene. Germline-derived CDR1 and CDR2 are DFQATT and SNEGSKA (reference sequence). This CDR3 comprises 15 residues. Trimming removed 3 bases at V and 3 bases at J, with 15 bases between. Here the CDR3 DNA reads TGCAGTGCTAGTGAGACTTGGAGCTACTACAATGAGCAGTTCTTC. Translated, it gives CSASETWSYYNEQFF.

This clonotype occurred a few times. J is TRBJ1-4 and V is TRBV4-2; TRBD1 agrees at 7 bases. The CDR3 is 19 amino acids. V gave up 4 bases and J gave up 6 bases; unmatched junction bases: 20. Germline-derived CDR1 and CDR2 are LGHNA and YNFKEQ. DNA of the CDR3: TGTGCCAGCAGCCCACCCAAACGATGGCCGGGACAGCTTGATGAAAAACTGTTTTTT. Translation: CASSPPKRWPGQLDEKLFF.

This clonotype was observed many times. This chain uses TRBV4-1 with TRBJ1-5, with D perhaps matching TRBD1 (6 bases). The CDR3 is made up of 15 amino acids. V dropped 0 bases and J dropped 6 bases, with 12 bases sitting between them. Germline values: CDR1 MGHRA, CDR2 YSYEKL. DNA of the CDR3: TGCGCCAGCAGCCAAGATGGGGGAGGGGGTCAGCCCCAGCATTTT. Translated: CASSQDGGGGQPQHF.

This clonotype appeared a few times. This chain joins TRBV5-5 and TRBJ1-3; no clear D. Trimming shortened V by 2 bases and J by 0 bases, and 9 bases separated the two germline ends. This CDR3 is 15 amino acids long. Per germline, CDR1 SGHKS and CDR2 YYEKEE (reference sequence). The CDR3: CASSFTRDSGNTIYF. CDR3 bases: TGTGCCAGCAGCTTTACACGAGACTCTGGAAACACCATATATTTT.

This clonotype was recorded at least ten times. This rearrangement joins TRBV11-2 to TRBJ2-4, with D possibly TRBD1 on 5 matching bases. The DNA matches TRBJ2-7 better at its end, which makes the J call doubtful. Germline V gene sequence: CDR1 SGHAT, CDR2 FQNNGV. CDR3 length equals 15 residues. The CDR3 coding sequence is TGTGCCAGCAGCTTAGACGACAGCTACTTATACGAGCAGTACTTC. It encodes CASSLDDSYLYEQYF.

The chain combines TRBV2 with TRBJ1-2, with D maybe TRBD1 (5 bases). V gave up 6 bases and J gave up 2 bases, with 16 bases separating them. The CDR3 length is 15 residues. Germline CDR1 is SNHLY and CDR2 is FYNNEI. CDR3 in DNA: TGTGCCAGCAGCGATCAGGGCCTTCCCAACTATGGCTACACCTTC. This translates into CASSDQGLPNYGYTF.

This chain connects TRBV29-1 to TRBJ2-1, with 7 bases identical to TRBD2. This CDR3 comprises 17 residues. The V gene's germline CDR1 is SQVTM and CDR2 ANQGSEA. The junction had 10 bases not matched to a gene; V was cut back by 0 bases and J by 2 bases. CDR3 loop: CSVEDPFGEGTYNEQFF. CDR3 bases: TGCAGCGTTGAAGATCCGTTTGGGGAGGGGACCTACAATGAGCAGTTCTTC.

V gene TRBV6-5 combines with J gene TRBJ1-1; D is unclear. CDR1 is MNHEY and CDR2 is SVGAGI in the germline V gene. The CDR3 is 16 amino acids. The V gene lost 2 bases and the J gene lost 6 bases, with 19 bases spanning the gap. The CDR3 loop is CASSYGQAFREAEAFF. CDR3 in DNA: TGTGCCAGCAGTTACGGGCAGGCCTTTAGGGAAGCTGAAGCTTTCTTT.

The chain couples TRBV7-9 to TRBJ2-7; D gene uncertain. Deletions cut 5 bases from V and 4 bases from J, with 12 bases between. The CDR3 covers 13 residues. CDR1 SEHNR and CDR2 FQNEAQ come from the germline V gene (reference sequence). The CDR3: CASSARAGYEQYF. Written as DNA, the CDR3 is TGTGCCAGCAGCGCCCGGGCCGGGTACGAGCAGTACTTC.

In this sample, this clonotype turned up a few times. The chain recombines TRBV4-3 with TRBJ1-4; possible D gene TRBD1, 6 bases. CDR3 length: 15 residues. Per germline, CDR1 LGHNA and CDR2 YSLEER. Trimming shortened V by 0 bases and J by 5 bases, and 10 bases separated the two germline ends. DNA of the CDR3: TGCGCCAGCAGCCAAGATCCAGGGGCGAATGAAAAACTGTTTTTT. Translated, it gives CASSQDPGANEKLFF.

The chain combines TRBV12-3 or TRBV12-4 with TRBJ2-5; a possible D gene is TRBD1 (7 bases). This CDR3 has 14 amino acids. V was pared by 5 bases and J by 4 bases, with 14 bases between. The CDR3 is CASSPRGAGETQYF. In nucleotides, the CDR3 is TGTGCCAGCAGTCCCAGGGGGGCAGGAGAGACCCAGTACTTC.

This clonotype appeared a few times. V is TRBV4-1 and J is TRBJ1-6, with a weak D call TRBD1 (5 bases). The CDR3 spans 16 residues. Germline CDR1 is MGHRA and CDR2 is YSYEKL. Trimming took off 3 bases at V and 7 bases at J, with 16 bases between the two ends. The DNA for the CDR3 is TGCGCCAGCAGCCACCCTAGAGGGGAGATCAATTCACCCCTCCACTTT. This encodes CASSHPRGEINSPLHF.

The rearrangement uses TRBV6-2 or TRBV6-3 and TRBJ2-7; 9 bases are a match to TRBD2. This CDR3 contains 16 residues. Germline V lookup: CDR1 MNHEY, CDR2 SVGEGT. V dropped 8 bases and J dropped 4; count of bases not matched to a gene: 15. The CDR3 DNA is TGTGCCAGCCTCGCAGTCGGTAGCGGGAGCGAATACGAGCAGTACTTC. It specifies CASLAVGSGSEYEQYF.

This chain connects TRBV4-3 to TRBJ1-6, with TRBD1 as a possible D gene (5 bases). V lost 3 bases and J 7 bases, leaving 16 bases between the germline ends. CDR1 is LGHNA and CDR2 is YSLEER in the germline V gene. CDR3 length: 16 residues. The DNA for the CDR3 is TGCGCCAGCAGCCAGGGTGGGGGGGTCTGGAATTCACCCCTCCACTTT. Encoded protein: CASSQGGGVWNSPLHF.

J is TRBJ2-2 and V is TRBV3-1; D uncertain. Germline CDR1 reads LGHDT; CDR2 reads YNNKEL (reference sequence). Trimming cost V 1 base and J 5 bases, with 8 bases left between them. The CDR3 is 14 residues long. The CDR3 DNA reads as TGTGCCAGCAGCCAAGGATTACGAACCGGGGAGCTGTTTTTT. Translating gives CASSQGLRTGELFF.